Below, 10 T cell receptor beta chains from the same sample are listed, as sequenced in a study of T cell responses to AZD1222 COVID-19 vaccine. TCRdb's table, derived via immunoSEQ multiplex PCR, lists solely in-frame clones and lacks some. The sample records under 130,000 clones, around 91% being singletons. Sample: peripheral blood, taken on day 0 of AZD1222 vaccination. The receptor set was obtained from an adult in good health.

J is TRBJ2-5 and V is TRBV11-2; no clear D. Germline CDR1 is SGHAT and CDR2 is FQNNGV. This CDR3 region has 16 residues. Trimming took off 2 bases at V and 1 base at J, with 14 bases between the two ends. CDR3 sequence reads: CASSLLDLLSQETQYF. The CDR3 DNA reads TGTGCCAGCAGCTTATTGGACCTACTTTCCCAAGAGACCCAGTACTTC.

J is TRBJ1-3 and V is TRBV29-1; tentatively, D is TRBD1 (5 bases). CDR1 is SQVTM and CDR2 is ANQGSEA in the germline V gene. V was trimmed by 6 bases and J by 0 bases, leaving 9 bases between them. This CDR3 spans 13 amino acids. The CDR3 DNA sequence: TGCAGCGTGACAGTCAGCTCTGGAAACACCATATATTTT. Translated: CSVTVSSGNTIYF.

On this clone: At one of its ends the junction is not consistent with the germline gene, which may arise from a read error. V and J are TRBV7-3 and TRBJ1-1, with D perhaps matching TRBD1 (5 bases). Germline CDR1 and CDR2: SGHTA and FQGTGA. The CDR3 runs to 13 residues. The CDR3 sequence is CASSLTQGTEAFF. The CDR3 region has the DNA TGTGCCAGCAGCCTAACGCAGGGTACTGAAGCTTTCTTT.

J is TRBJ1-2 and V is TRBV7-6; 12 bases fit TRBD1. Germline CDR1 and CDR2: SGHVS and FNYEAQ. The CDR3 loop spans 14 amino acids. The ends lost 3 bases at V and 8 bases at J; junction bases unmatched: 4. For the CDR3, the DNA is TGTGCCAGCAGCTTGGGACAGGGGGCAGGAGGCTACACCTTC. As protein: CASSLGQGAGGYTF.

The chain is built from TRBV28 and TRBJ2-7; D is perhaps TRBD1 (5 bases). Germline CDR1 and CDR2: MDHEN and SYDVKM. Trimming shortened V by 4 bases and J by 3 bases, and 10 bases separated the two germline ends. The CDR3 totals 13 residues. CDR3 in DNA: TGTGCCAGCAGTTCAGGGCAGGGCTACGAGCAGTACTTC. Encoded protein: CASSSGQGYEQYF.

The chain employs TRBV5-1 and TRBJ2-7; D not resolved. Trimming cost V 0 bases and J 5 bases, with 6 bases left between them. CDR1 is SGHRS, CDR2 YFSETQ, per germline. CDR3 length equals 12 residues. The CDR3 nucleotides are TGCGCCAGCAGCTTGGGACAAGACGAGCAGTACTTC. It yields the protein CASSLGQDEQYF.

The J gene is TRBJ1-1, the V gene TRBV9, with no clear D. Trimming took off 0 bases at V and 0 bases at J, with 3 bases between the two ends. This CDR3 is built from 13 residues. The V gene's germline CDR1 is SGDLS and CDR2 YYNGEE. The CDR3 DNA reads TGTGCCAGCAGCGTAGCGGTGAACACTGAAGCTTTCTTT. It yields the protein CASSVAVNTEAFF.

This clone was observed a single time. V and J are TRBV6-5 and TRBJ2-1, with 11 bases matching TRBD2. CDR1 and CDR2 from the germline V gene are MNHEY and SVGAGI. Trimming removed 4 bases from V and 3 bases from J; junction bases left unmatched: 5. There are 16 residues in the CDR3. The CDR3 reads CASSFSGGAGYNEQFF. The CDR3 nucleotides are TGTGCCAGCAGTTTTAGCGGGGGGGCGGGCTACAATGAGCAGTTCTTC.

This chain links TRBV7-6 with TRBJ2-1; tentatively, D is TRBD1 (5 bases). CDR3 length: 16 amino acids. The germline V gene has CDR1 SGHVS and CDR2 FNYEAQ. Trimming took off 1 base at V and 9 bases at J, with 19 bases between the two ends. Here the CDR3 DNA reads TGTGCCAGCAGCTTAGGTTCTGGGGCATCGATACTTGAGCAGTTCTTC. It codes for CASSLGSGASILEQFF.

The chain recombines TRBV4-1 with TRBJ2-1; no clear D. V was clipped by 1 base and J by 0 bases, with 10 bases between them. Germline V gene lookup returns CDR1 MGHRA and CDR2 YSYEKL. The CDR3 consists of 16 residues. For the CDR3, the DNA is TGCGCCAGCAGCCAAGCTGACTGGGCCTCCTACAATGAGCAGTTCTTC. Protein: CASSQADWASYNEQFF.